This T cell receptor (beta chain) is drawn from a study of beta chain features in type 1 diabetes. In regard to this clone: Its antigen is unidentified.

The V end was cut by 8 bases, the J end by 7 bases, with 18 bases between. The CDR3 runs 14 residues. CDR1 is MNHNY and CDR2 is SVGAGI in the germline V gene (reference sequence). Whole-study results and caveats: Researchers could not determine here whether HLA type influences TCRB rearrangement. There was a moderate but significant shortening of TCRB CDR3s in all four CD4+ subsets of Type 1 diabetes patients.

The study reverse transcribed the entire isolated RNA, so it sequenced expressed TCRB transcripts. The data were produced by immunoSEQ multiplex PCR, yet TCRdb's version contains in-frame clones alone and is incomplete. This sample has more than 95,000 clones, with roughly 17% found just once. The chain recombines TRBV6-6 with TRBJ2-1; maybe TRBD2 (6 bases). This receptor was obtained from a man younger than 35 with type 1 diabetes. Material for sequencing was central memory CD4+ T cells from blood. CDR3 DNA: TGTGCCAGCTCGACCGGGGGTCCTTGGAATGAGCAGTTCTTC. Protein sequence: CASSTGGPWNEQFF.